This TCR beta chain originates from a study of cytomegalovirus exposure and HLA in healthy donors. General observations from the study: In a later analysis, first-cohort TCR clusters were found to tend to co-occur in the approximately 120 validation repertoires.

Using immunoSEQ multiplex PCR, the repertoire was profiled, and TCRdb retains in-frame clones only, with some absent. The table has more than 150,000 clones, 70% to 90% seen once. Details on this clone: Its antigen is as yet unknown.

V was shortened by 2 bases and J by 2 bases, with 6 bases between the two germline ends. CDR3 length: 13 residues. The germline CDR1 and CDR2 sequences are MDHEN and SYDVKM. This TCR was sampled from a man in his late teens or twenties in good health and CMV-seronegative. The chain has TRBV28 and TRBJ1-1; D gene ambiguous. The sample consisted of PBMCs. In DNA, the CDR3 is TGTGCCAGCAGTTTAAGCACCAACACTGAAGCTTTCTTT. Its translation is CASSLSTNTEAFF.